This TCR beta chain came from a study of memory CD4+ T cells and cytomegalovirus serostatus. Turning to this clone: The antigen is not known.

Single viable CD3+CD4+CD8-CD45RO+ cells were sorted as the memory CD4+ T cells. Donors' CMV status reflects serum IgG against pp150, pp28, p38, p52. Positive selection with CD4 microbeads enriched total CD4+ T cells. As processed by the authors: Out-of-frame sequences were removed, leaving 2 million or so distinct TCRbeta sequences. Assay used: immunoSEQ multiplex PCR; TCRdb lists only in-frame clones, some missing. The V and J calls and clone size were taken over from that table, and D and trimming were inferred from the DNA. The repertoire holds tens of thousands of clones, over 60% seen once, with roughly 1% in the top ten. Study-level findings and limits: Repertoires predicted CMV serostatus with median bootstrapped AUC of 0.95.

This TCR derives from an adult in good health and CMV-seronegative. Sequenced input: memory CD4+ T cells from blood.

Here the CDR3 DNA reads TGTGCCAGCAGTTTAGCGGGGGGACCCAATGAGCAGTTCTTC. Protein: CASSLAGGPNEQFF. V usage is TRBV6-5 and J usage is TRBJ2-1, with 10 bases that match TRBD2. V lost 4 bases to trimming and J lost 6 bases; unmatched junction nucleotides: 3. Per the germline V gene, CDR1 is MNHEY and CDR2 is SVGAGI. This CDR3 has 14 amino acids.